This is a list of T cell receptor beta chains from one sample in a study of CD8 T cells in ankylosing spondylitis. One entry per CDR3 protein, called by TCRdb with MiXCR from the 5' RACE reads. The repertoire holds around 250,000 distinct CDR3 sequences, with 9.5% to 12% as singletons. Sample: blood, either unsorted or a sorted T cell fraction (not recorded which). These receptors were obtained from a male donor with ankylosing spondylitis or in good health (not recorded which). Each CDR3 is given without its conserved first and last residue.

v_gene	CDR3aa
TRBV7-9	ASSSRVWGQGGNEQF
TRBV5-1	ASSPLPRDRINNEQF
TRBV3-1	ASSQDIPQTGQGAGETQY
TRBV6-1	ASSEEVHNEQF
TRBV20-1	SAPGQNSNQPQH
TRBV6-5	ASSYLPGPNYGYT
TRBV12-3/TRBV12-4	ASSRQLGTEAF
TRBV29-1	SVEGGAFYNEQF
TRBV5-5	ASTLGASSYNEQF
TRBV20-1	SARDWLAPTDTQY
TRBV20-1	SALPGQGNHEQY
TRBV5-1	ASSLGTTPEAF
TRBV15	ATSKGQAKGLGANVLT
TRBV6-5	ASSYAGGGPYEQY
TRBV4-1	ASSPTNLAADEQF
TRBV7-8	ASSYGQRDGYT
TRBV30	AWCPGISYEQY
TRBV4-2	ASSQGLAGVLGETQY
TRBV6-1	ASSSPAGAYNEQF
TRBV6-1	ASSSIGQRAHGYT
TRBV27	ASSFELRGHETEAF
TRBV7-2	ASSLVGLAEEETQY
TRBV7-9	TSSLTGEGSPLH
TRBV6-5	ASSFGGAGELF
TRBV20-1	SAGRGGASYEQY
TRBV4-1	ASSQRGAGNTIY
TRBV9	ASSGRAGKAGELF
TRBV6-5	ASSYSLGTGELF
TRBV18	ASSPPKGTTRGWLF
TRBV12-3/TRBV12-4	ASRFYSGSNEQF
TRBV4-1	ASRPGPNQETQY
TRBV28	ASSRTRNSPLH
TRBV20-1	SPMGSNSYEQY
TRBV12-3/TRBV12-4	ASSPIPTGVRPSEAF
TRBV5-1	ASSTGLQANYGYT
TRBV20-1	SAMTDSNQPQH
TRBV20-1	SARVRFNEQF
TRBV30	AWSQPFGRDTQY
TRBV7-8	ASRSSDAYEQY
TRBV6-2/TRBV6-3	ASSGLSADTQY
TRBV12-3/TRBV12-4	ASSQIQGPNSPLH
TRBV5-1	ASSLLGGWSYEQY
TRBV10-3	AIRPGLAPKNTGELF
TRBV12-3/TRBV12-4	ASSPSPWSGSYEQF
TRBV6-1	ASSEAEYNEQF
TRBV18	ASSLYAGDSGNTIY
TRBV20-1	SGGTVANEKLF
TRBV5-6	ASSLLGQSFYEQY
TRBV2	ASSLSSRAGELF
TRBV20-1	SAVDVGGSYNSPLH
TRBV28	ASSLGGKYSYEQY
TRBV9	ASSVGAGGYRNTEAF
TRBV5-1	ASSSSGIGKNIQY
TRBV20-1	SASSSGRYQETQY
TRBV10-3	AISVEQGYNEQF
TRBV12-3/TRBV12-4	ASSPGDLGETQY
TRBV12-3/TRBV12-4	ASSLGVFRRGAPQETQY
TRBV5-1	ASSRGVALTDTQY
TRBV12-3/TRBV12-4	ASSLHRPPSTDTQY
TRBV4-1	ASSSPRVGTGYYEQY